This TCR beta chain was recovered during a study of shared clonotypes between healthy human individuals. Study summary: Donors were a couple of women and a few men aged 18 to 49.

Sequencing was performed with immunoSEQ multiplex PCR; in TCRdb, only in-frame clones are kept and a portion is missing. The sample comprises some 630,000 clones, approximately 96% of which are singletons, and 0.11% rests with the top ten. Losses at the gene ends were 2 bases for V and 1 base for J; bases not matched to a gene: 5. CDR1 and CDR2 (germline): MGHRA, YSYEKL. The CDR3 length is 16 residues. CD8 cells regarded as naive lacked CD45RO, were positively chosen for CCR7, and omitted terminally differentiated effector memory CD45RA+ cells. Donors included only healthy HIV-negative adults lacking recent acute infections or vaccinations.

The sample consisted of naive CD8+ T cells sorted from blood. This sequence was found in a woman aged 30 to 39 in good health. The V call is TRBV4-1, the J call TRBJ2-5; TRBD2 matches at 9 bases. This CDR3 is CASSQILTSGQETQYF. The CDR3 DNA is TGCGCCAGCAGCCAAATTTTGACTAGCGGCCAAGAGACCCAGTACTTC.